One sample yielded the 22 T cell receptor beta chains listed below, sequenced in a study of molecular identifiers for immune sequencing clone quantification. TCRdb itself ran the PCR reads through MiXCR, one entry per CDR3 protein. The sample carries about half a million distinct CDR3 sequences, 20% to 25% recorded once. Sequenced sample: naive CD8+ T cells from blood, with Jurkat cell RNA spiked in. Stated subset: FACS-sorted CD8+CD4-CCR7+CD45RA+ naive T cells. These receptors originate from a human donor in good health. Some libraries in this study had Jurkat cell RNA spiked in.

At least ten counts were recorded for this clonotype. The chain joins TRBV28 to TRBJ2-7; D uncertain. The V and J ends lost 5 bases and 2 bases respectively, with 16 bases between them. This CDR3 has 15 residues. The germline V gene encodes CDR1 MDHEN and CDR2 SYDVKM. The CDR3 region has the DNA TGTGCCAGCAGTCCCGGACCAGAGTACCCCTACGAGCAGTACTTC. The encoded protein is CASSPGPEYPYEQYF.

V is TRBV19 and J is TRBJ2-7; D unresolved. V was cut by 5 bases and J by 3 bases, with 26 bases left in between. The length of the CDR3 is 18 residues. Germline CDR1 reads LNHDA; CDR2 reads SQIVND (reference sequence). CDR3 in amino acids: CASSPRRYMGRGFYEQYF. CDR3 bases: TGTGCCAGTAGTCCCCGCCGATATATGGGCCGAGGATTCTACGAGCAGTACTTC.

In this sample, this clonotype turned up a few times. The J gene is TRBJ2-7, the V gene TRBV19; D perhaps matches TRBD1 (5 bases). Germline CDR1 and CDR2: LNHDA and SQIVND (reference sequence). The CDR3 is made up of 17 amino acids. Trimming took 5 bases from V and 3 from J, leaving 23 bases between them. The CDR3, as DNA: TGTGCCAGTAGTCACTCAGGGCGTCAAAACACTTACTACGAGCAGTACTTC. Protein: CASSHSGRQNTYYEQYF.

To note about this clonotype: No conserved phenylalanine or tryptophan is present at the end of the CDR3, so a read error is the likely explanation. V and J are TRBV6-5 and TRBJ1-1; no reliable D call. Germline lookup yields CDR1 MNHEY and CDR2 SVGAGI. The CDR3 extends over 13 amino acids. Trimming removed 4 bases from V and 4 bases from J, with 10 bases in between. CDR3 DNA: TGTGCCAGCAGTTCGTCCGGTGGCACTGAAGCTTTCTCT. Protein sequence: CASSSSGGTEAFS.

This clonotype was counted ten times or more. The CDR3 loop reads CASSLARVDRVSEAFF. As DNA, the CDR3 is TGTGCCAGCAGCTTAGCTAGAGTGGACAGGGTCTCTGAAGCTTTCTTT. The rearrangement uses TRBV13 and TRBJ1-1, with TRBD1 matching 8 bases. The CDR3 is 16 residues long. Germline V CDR1 and CDR2: PRHDT, FYEKMQ (reference sequence). The J segment lost 6 bases and the V segment lost 1 base, leaving 10 bases of the junction unmatched.

The rearrangement uses TRBV2 and TRBJ2-7; D perhaps matches TRBD2 (7 bases). The V gene's germline CDR1 is SNHLY and CDR2 FYNNEI. The CDR3 contains 18 residues. Deletions cut 4 bases from V and 2 bases from J, with 24 bases between. CDR3: CASSALTGMTSPAYEQYF. The DNA of the CDR3 is TGTGCCAGCAGTGCGTTAACAGGGATGACTAGCCCAGCCTACGAGCAGTACTTC.

The sample holds many counts of this clonotype. V is TRBV4-1 and J is TRBJ1-5; a possible D gene is TRBD1 (6 bases). Germline lookup yields CDR1 MGHRA and CDR2 YSYEKL. Trimming removed 4 bases from V and 4 bases from J, with 17 bases in between. The CDR3 consists of 16 residues. CDR3 in amino acids: CASSRSGQRDNQPQHF. The CDR3 coding sequence is TGCGCCAGCAGCCGCTCTGGACAGCGAGATAATCAGCCCCAGCATTTT.

For this clonotype: This sequence may be a read error, since a much larger clone differs from it by one base. The V gene is TRBV7-9, the J gene TRBJ1-1; a weak D match, TRBD1 (5 bases). Germline-derived CDR1 and CDR2 are SEHNR and FQNEAQ (reference sequence). CDR3 size: 14 residues. The CDR3 sequence: CTSSSQGDHTEAFF. The CDR3 DNA follows: TGTACCAGCAGCTCGCAGGGTGACCACACTGAAGCTTTCTTT.

This clonotype appeared once. With a much larger clone just one base away, this may be a read error. This chain joins TRBV6-5 and TRBJ1-1; 9 nucleotides align to TRBD1. V trimming: 8 bases; J trimming: 5 bases; junction bases outside the gene matches: 9. CDR1 MNHEY and CDR2 SVGAGI come from the germline V gene. The CDR3 covers 14 residues. The CDR3 sequence is CASALLTGGTEAFF. The CDR3 nucleotides are TGTGCCAGCGCCCTACTGACAGGGGGGACTGAAGCTTTCTTT.

This clonotype was seen a few times. This chain links TRBV12-3 or TRBV12-4 with TRBJ2-5; no reliable D call. CDR3 length: 14 amino acids. V lost 2 bases, J lost 5 bases, and 12 bases lay in between. DNA of the CDR3: TGTGCCAGCAGTTTACCCGGGTCGGAGGAGACCCAGTACTTC. Protein product: CASSLPGSEETQYF.

This clonotype has at least ten counts. This chain links TRBV5-4 with TRBJ1-1; 7 bases line up with TRBD1. The CDR3 spans 13 residues. Germline loops: CDR1 SGHNT, CDR2 YYREEE (reference sequence). V was pared by 3 bases and J by 4 bases, with 3 bases of the junction left unmatched. The CDR3 here is CASSWDSSTEAFF. The DNA of the CDR3 is TGTGCCAGCAGCTGGGACAGTAGCACTGAAGCTTTCTTT.

This clonotype came up many times. The CDR3 coding sequence is TGTGCCAGCAGCTCCTTACTAGCGGGAGGGCCCGGTACGCAGTATTTT. Its protein product is CASSSLLAGGPGTQYF. The chain combines TRBV5-8 with TRBJ2-3; TRBD2 matches 13 bases. V lost 3 bases, J lost 8 bases, and 9 bases stayed unmatched. The CDR3 runs 16 residues. CDR1 and CDR2 from the germline V gene are SGHTS and YDEGEE.

This clonotype appeared a few times. The genes are TRBV4-1 and TRBJ1-2; TRBD1 aligns across 9 bases. The CDR3 spans 14 residues. Germline loops: CDR1 MGHRA, CDR2 YSYEKL. J gave up 4 bases and V 4 bases, and 4 bases lay outside the gene matches. The chain's CDR3 is CASSPDRGSYGYTF. CDR3 sequence (DNA): TGCGCCAGCAGCCCGGACAGGGGATCCTATGGCTACACCTTC.

This clonotype was observed a few times. The chain is built from TRBV7-9 and TRBJ2-7; 10 bases agree with TRBD2. The V gene's germline CDR1 is SEHNR and CDR2 FQNEAQ (reference sequence). J was trimmed by 2 bases and V by 4 bases; bases with no gene match: 5. This CDR3 is built from 15 residues. CDR3 region: CASSSTGLATYEQYF. In DNA form, the CDR3 reads TGTGCCAGCAGCTCTACGGGACTAGCGACCTACGAGCAGTACTTC.

This clonotype was recorded many times. The gene calls are TRBV4-1 and TRBJ2-1; TRBD1 aligns across 7 bases. The CDR3 covers 15 residues. CDR1 and CDR2 (germline): MGHRA, YSYEKL. The V segment lost 1 base and the J segment 4 bases; nucleotides outside the gene matches: 4. The CDR3 DNA reads as TGCGCCAGCAGCCAAGTCTTGGGACAGTACAATGAGCAGTTCTTC. Its translation is CASSQVLGQYNEQFF.

This clonotype occurred a few times. The chain recombines TRBV7-6 with TRBJ1-3; a weak D match, TRBD1 (6 bases). The length of the CDR3 is 17 residues. CDR1 is SGHVS and CDR2 is FNYEAQ in the germline V gene. Trimming left V 2 bases short and J 1 base short, with 15 bases between. The CDR3 region is CASSLLRGSESGNTIYF. CDR3 sequence (DNA): TGTGCCAGCAGCTTACTAAGGGGGTCGGAATCTGGAAACACCATATATTTT.

At least ten counts were recorded for this clonotype. The V call is TRBV7-2, the J call TRBJ2-1; 7 positions agree with TRBD2. Trimming took 5 bases from V and 15 from J; bases not matched to a gene: 7. Looked up from germline, CDR1 is SGHTA and CDR2 is FQGNSA. The CDR3 covers 11 residues. The CDR3 region is CASSNGLVLFF. CDR3 coding DNA: TGTGCCAGCAGCAACGGACTAGTTCTGTTCTTC.

This clonotype was seen a handful of times. The CDR3: CASLPEQLPEQYF. CDR3 DNA: TGTGCCAGCCTTCCTGAGCAGCTCCCCGAGCAGTACTTC. This rearrangement joins TRBV2 to TRBJ2-7; D gene ambiguous. The CDR3 runs to 13 residues. Germline CDR1 reads SNHLY; CDR2 reads FYNNEI. Trimming pared 8 bases from V and 6 bases from J, leaving 17 bases between.

The rearrangement joins TRBV19 to TRBJ2-7; D gene ambiguous. Deletions cut 3 bases from V and 0 bases from J, with 12 bases between. In germline, CDR1 is LNHDA, CDR2 SQIVND (reference sequence). This CDR3 spans 15 amino acids. The CDR3 DNA reads TGTGCCAGTAGTATCCTCTGGGGAAGCTCCTACGAGCAGTACTTC. Translating gives CASSILWGSSYEQYF.

For this clonotype: This is likely a read error, given that the CDR3 carries no conserved phenylalanine or tryptophan at its end. The chain has TRBV7-6 and TRBJ1-1; D not resolved. Germline V gives CDR1 SGHVS, CDR2 FNYEAQ. The CDR3 totals 13 residues. Trimming left V 5 bases short and J 2 bases short, with 9 bases between. The CDR3 protein is CASSPTDNTEAFY. The CDR3 nucleotides read TGTGCCAGCAGCCCCACCGACAACACTGAAGCTTTCTAT.

To note about this clonotype: A much larger clone sits a single nucleotide away, making a read error possible. V usage is TRBV5-3 and J usage is TRBJ1-1; TRBD1 is a possible D gene (6 bases). TRBV5-3 is identified as an open reading frame with a role that is uncertain. This CDR3 is 14 amino acids long. Here the CDR3 reads CASSLRGADTGAFF. The CDR3 DNA follows: TGTGCCAGCAGCTTACGGGGGGCTGACACTGGAGCTTTCTTT.

This clonotype was picked up many times. The chain couples TRBV6-5 to TRBJ2-7, with D unresolved. The ends were cut back, 2 bases at V and 7 bases at J, with 6 bases in the middle. Germline V gene sequence: CDR1 MNHEY, CDR2 SVGAGI. This CDR3 region has 11 residues. The CDR3 protein is CASSYGTEQYF. CDR3 sequence (DNA): TGTGCCAGCAGTTACGGTACAGAGCAGTACTTC.